Included here is one T cell receptor beta chain sequence, with context. This clonotype was counted at least ten times. Its antigen has not been determined. No much larger clone exists at a distance of one base, and base qualities are not known. The data stem from a study of regulatory T cells in long-lasting Graves disease (dated by TCRdb to about 2021). About the study as a whole: Persistent Graves' disease was defined as antithyroid drug treatment for over 5 years with persistently positive TSH receptor autoantibodies. Persistent Graves' disease patients were compared with newly diagnosed Graves' disease patients by peripheral blood TCR sequencing and RNA sequencing. The study was registered as a clinical trial and conducted in China. A total of some 33 samples were covered by TCR sequencing, comprising some 13 persistent and around 20 newly diagnosed Graves' disease patients. On average, persistent Graves' disease patients in the clinical cohort had been on antithyroid drugs for about 10.3 years.

The investigation overall reported the following: Only the TCR beta chain was sequenced and analyzed. As a limitation, the authors acknowledged that the small sample size may reduce accuracy. Compared with newly diagnosed patients, patients with persistent Graves' disease had lower TCR Shannon entropy and fewer highly expanded clones, which suggests clonal expansion. Persistent patients shared more public clonotypes among themselves (2,741) than newly diagnosed patients did (over 950). Preferential use of TRBV28, TRBJ1-2 and TRBJ2-5 was observed in persistent disease, whereas TRBV20-1 and TRBJ2-1 were favored in newly diagnosed disease. The study examined only peripheral blood because the primary lesion, thyroid tissue, could not be accessed.

Between the V and J ends, shortened by 5 bases and 1 base respectively, the junction contains 16 bases. Counted from cysteine to phenylalanine, this CDR3 has 15 amino acids. CDR3 DNA only is kept here, 45 bases in frame from base 1. The CDR1 and CDR2 encoded by the germline V gene are SGHRS and YFSETQ. Explained via the paper, the time point label denotes: persistent/refractory GD, antithyroid drugs over 5 years with positive TRAb. For both TCR sequencing and RNA sequencing, RNA was extracted from PBMCs in TRIzol. The diagnosis of Graves' disease was made according to American Thyroid Association guidelines. The patients came from an endocrinology department in Xi'an, China. From each patient, 7.5 to 9.5 milliliters of peripheral blood was collected into an EDTA anticoagulant tube. PBMCs were isolated by Ficoll Paque Plus density gradient separation without further T cell sorting. An Agilent 2100 Bioanalyzer and agarose gel were used to check RNA quality, while a NanoDrop 2000 measured RNA concentration.

Receptor amplification or capture employed multiplex PCR. TCRdb lists the instrument as Illumina HiSeq 4000. To build TCR beta libraries, CDR3 regions were amplified by Arm-PCR using iRepertoire HTBI primers. Before sequencing, the PCR products underwent gel purification. From the authors' description of their analysis: A total of 62 TRBV and some 13 TRBJ segments were identified across samples and were used for gene usage analysis of CDR3 amino acid clonotypes. Filtered high-quality paired reads were merged into contigs using COPE and FqMerger. BLAST was used to align contigs to IMGT TRBV, TRBD and TRBJ reference genes, and CDR3 was defined according to IMGT. Highly expanded clones were defined as clonotypes with a frequency above 0.1%. Shannon entropy was used to measure repertoire diversity, and the Gini coefficient was used to measure V-J evenness. A clonotype found in more than one individual was treated as public. TCRdb reprocessed the public reads (quality trimming at Q25 with fastp, clone calling with MiXCR) and kept in-frame beta chains. Records with the same CDR3 protein are collapsed into one entry carrying the most frequent genes and DNA. In this record, the V and J calls reflect TCRdb's handling and not the investigators' own analysis. The table for this sample lists roughly 500,000 distinct CDR3 sequences; 20% to 25% of them were counted only once. The ten biggest clones cover around 7% of the sample.

Material: peripheral blood mononuclear cells (PBMCs), obtained when the disease was refractory, from a patient treated with antithyroid drugs. This TCR was sampled from a female donor with Graves disease. In this chain, TRBV5-1 is recombined with TRBJ2-7; TRBD1 is possibly the D segment (6 matching bases). The bases read TGCGCCAGCAGGAGGACAGCGCAAGGTTCCTACGAGCAGTACTTC. Its amino acids are CASRRTAQGSYEQYF. When the CDR3 is completed using the reference TRBV5-1 and TRBJ2-7 genes on either side, the full variable domain is KAGVTQTPRYLIKTRGQQVTLSCSPISGHRSVSWYQQTPGQGLQFLFEYFSETQRNKGNFPGRFSGRQFSNSRSEMNVSTLELGDSALYLCASRRTAQGSYEQYFGPGTRLTVT.